The present TCR beta chain was sequenced within a study of cytomegalovirus exposure and HLA in healthy donors. Concerning this clone itself: What it binds is unknown.

Notes on the study in general: Researchers left out some V segments, among them TRBV6-2 and TRBV6-3, as indistinguishable. A later analysis linked a missense DCLRE1C variant to TCR beta V- and J-gene trimming.

The trim removed 3 bases at V and 7 bases at J, leaving 14 bases unmatched. CDR1 and CDR2 from the germline V gene are SGDLS and YYNGEE. The CDR3 sequence is 17 residues long. Both 60 Vbeta primers and 13 Jbeta primers went into the PCR. The repertoire was sequenced with immunoSEQ multiplex PCR; TCRdb's copy has only in-frame clones and lacks some. This table holds 100,000 to 150,000 clones, around 8.5% found once. The receptor was isolated from a man in his forties or fifties in good health and CMV-seronegative. The source material was PBMCs. The gene calls are TRBV9 and TRBJ1-2; the match to TRBD1 covers 11 bases. Here the CDR3 reads CASSDGQGAFWVGGYTF. The CDR3 coding sequence is TGTGCCAGCAGCGACGGACAGGGGGCGTTTTGGGTCGGTGGCTACACCTTC.